The rows below give T cell receptor beta chains drawn from one sample of a study of CD8 T cells in ankylosing spondylitis. Each CDR3 protein is one row after TCRdb ran MiXCR on the 5' RACE reads. The sample carries about 800,000 distinct CDR3 sequences, 12% recorded once. The sequencing input was blood, either unsorted or a sorted T cell fraction (not recorded which). The receptors stem from a male donor with ankylosing spondylitis. Each CDR3 is given with its conserved first and last residue. D genes are given only for firm matches. Not all rows give a size; the values are once, few, many and, for expanded clones, a class.

D gene	V gene	clone size	J gene	CDR3 DNA	CDR3 protein
.	TRBV4-3	.	TRBJ1-6	TGCGCCAGCAGCCATGATCTTACCCCTCGTGACGGCTTGAATTCACCCCTCCACTTT	CASSHDLTPRDGLNSPLHF
.	TRBV5-1	few	TRBJ1-2	TGCGCCAGCAAACTTCGGCGAAAGATTGAAAACTATGGCTACACCTTC	CASKLRRKIENYGYTF
.	TRBV5-1	.	TRBJ1-1	TGCGCCAGCACCCAGACTCTATACGGCACTGAAGCTTTCTTT	CASTQTLYGTEAFF
TRBD2	TRBV20-1	.	TRBJ2-3	TGCTGTGCTGCCCCCTCCGAAGCGGGACGAAGCACAGATACGCAGTATTTT	CCAAPSEAGRSTDTQYF
.	TRBV4-1	many	TRBJ1-4	TGCGCCAGCAGCCAAGGGCCGGGGCGGTCTAATGAAAAACTGTTTTTT	CASSQGPGRSNEKLFF
.	TRBV4-3	few	TRBJ2-2	TGCGCCAGCAGCCAGTTTTCGGACACCGGGGAGCTGTTTTTT	CASSQFSDTGELFF
.	TRBV20-1	.	TRBJ2-7	TGCAGTGCAGAATTTGGGACATTACTCTACGAGCAGTACTTC	CSAEFGTLLYEQYF
.	TRBV29-1	.	TRBJ1-1	TGCAGCGTCGGAGGGTGGACTGAAGCTTTCTTT	CSVGGWTEAFF
.	TRBV20-1	few	TRBJ2-1	TGCAGTGCTATCAGCTACAGGAGAGCTGAGCAGTTCTTC	CSAISYRRAEQFF
TRBD1	TRBV20-1	few	TRBJ2-5	TGCAGTGCTAGAAACAGGGGGCGGGGAAGAGAGACCCAGTACTTC	CSARNRGRGRETQYF
TRBD1	TRBV20-1	.	TRBJ2-5	TGCAGTGCTAGAGATTCCACAGGGGATGGGGAGACCCAGTACTTC	CSARDSTGDGETQYF
TRBD2	TRBV20-1	few	TRBJ2-7	TGCAGTTTGAGGTCGGGGGGGGACGAGCAGTACTTC	CSLRSGGDEQYF
.	TRBV28	.	TRBJ2-2	TGTGCCAGCAGGCAAGGAGGGGGCCCATACGGCACCGGGGAGCTGTTTTTT	CASRQGGGPYGTGELFF
TRBD1	TRBV10-3	.	TRBJ1-1	TGTGCCATCAGGGGGACAGGGCTCGGCACTGAAGCTTTCTTT	CAIRGTGLGTEAFF
.	TRBV7-3	.	TRBJ2-3	TGTGCCAGCAGCGAAGCGGCCACAGATACGCAGTATTTT	CASSEAATDTQYF
.	TRBV7-2	many	TRBJ2-5	TGTGCCAGCAGCTTAGCGGCAGGGACGAGGGCCCAGTACTTC	CASSLAAGTRAQYF
.	TRBV7-9	many	TRBJ1-1	TGTGCCAGCAGCTTAGACAGGGTGGCTGAAGCTTTCTTT	CASSLDRVAEAFF
.	TRBV6-5	.	TRBJ2-7	TGTGCCAGCAGTTACTCAGGGCGAGCCGGGTTACCCTACGAGCAGTACTTC	CASSYSGRAGLPYEQYF
.	TRBV4-3	.	TRBJ2-2	TGCGCCAGCAGCCAAGACCAGGGGCCCGGGGAGCTGTTTTTT	CASSQDQGPGELFF
TRBD1	TRBV5-1	few	TRBJ1-2	TGCGCCAGCAGCGGCGGGCCAGGGGGGTCAGCTAACTATGGCTACACCTTC	CASSGGPGGSANYGYTF